This T cell receptor (beta chain) is from a study of blood T cell repertoires in COVID-19. Original processing notes: Estimated nucleated cell counts came from reference gene primer amplification. The method was immunoSEQ multiplex PCR; TCRdb's version includes in-frame clones alone and lacks a portion of them. That table gives V, J and clone size, and the DNA gave D and trimming. The table records some 240,000 clones, 82% of them present only once. The clonotype was recovered from a woman aged 70-85 years with COVID-19, enrolled during active disease. Sequencing used peripheral blood.

The CDR3 region has the DNA TGCGCCAGCAGCCAAGATGGGGCCATAGATACTTTCTTT. Its protein is CASSQDGAIDTFF. This chain joins TRBV4-3 and TRBJ1-1, with D possibly matching TRBD1 (5 bases). V shed 0 bases and J shed 12 bases, with 14 bases lying between them. Germline CDR1 is LGHNA and CDR2 is YSLEER. CDR3 length equals 13 residues.